Below, 9 T cell receptor beta chains from the same sample are listed, as sequenced in a study of neurological immune-mediated disorders. TCRdb redid the calling of the 5' RACE reads with MiXCR, one entry per CDR3 protein. The sample lists more than 35,000 distinct CDR3 sequences; just under 6.5% were seen once. Sequenced input: CD4+ T cells from blood. These receptors all come from a woman between 35 and 50 years old in good health.

At least ten counts were recorded for this clonotype. The gene calls are TRBV12-3 or TRBV12-4 and TRBJ2-2; possibly TRBD2 for D (6 bases). Trimming removed 7 bases from V and 3 bases from J, with 21 bases in between. This CDR3 has 17 residues. The CDR3 coding sequence is TGTGCCAGCACCCGGGGTTGGCCCTCGGGGGACACCGGGGAGCTGTTTTTT. Translated, it gives CASTRGWPSGDTGELFF.

This clonotype was counted many times. The rearrangement joins TRBV6-6 to TRBJ2-6, with TRBD1 identical over 12 bases. V lost 0 bases, J lost 4 bases, and 4 bases stayed unmatched. CDR1 is MNHNY, CDR2 SVGAGI, per germline (reference sequence). The CDR3 length is 18 residues. Here the CDR3 DNA reads TGTGCCAGCAGTTACTCGGGACAGGGGGCGTCCGGGGCCAACGTCCTGACTTTC. Amino acids: CASSYSGQGASGANVLTF.

In its sample, this clonotype was seen many times. The rearrangement joins TRBV20-1 to TRBJ2-7; 8 nucleotides align to TRBD2. V dropped 4 bases and J dropped 1; count of bases not matched to a gene: 6. This CDR3 spans 14 amino acids. Germline lookup yields CDR1 DFQATT and CDR2 SNEGSKA (reference sequence). CDR3 amino acids: CSAMSGSRSYEQYF. For the CDR3, the DNA is TGCAGTGCTATGAGCGGGAGTAGGTCCTACGAGCAGTACTTC.

The rearrangement uses TRBV20-1 and TRBJ2-1; 11 bases align to TRBD2. Germline assignment: CDR1 DFQATT and CDR2 SNEGSKA (reference sequence). This CDR3 region has 16 residues. With 0 bases clipped from V and 7 bases from J, the junction kept 8 bases outside the gene matches. The CDR3 DNA is TGCAGTGCTAGAGATTATCGCACTAGCGGGAGTAATGAGCAGTTCTTC. As protein: CSARDYRTSGSNEQFF.

Many counts were recorded for this clonotype. J is TRBJ2-7 and V is TRBV5-1, with 8 bases aligning to TRBD1. Germline-derived CDR1 and CDR2 are SGHRS and YFSETQ. The J segment lost 7 bases and the V segment lost 4 bases, leaving 10 bases of the junction unmatched. There are 14 residues in the CDR3. The CDR3 nucleotides are TGCGCCAGCAGCGAGCTGACAGGGGTAGGGGAGCAGTACTTC. This encodes CASSELTGVGEQYF.

Many counts were recorded for this clonotype. V usage is TRBV5-5 and J usage is TRBJ2-1; no reliable D call. CDR1 is SGHKS and CDR2 is YYEKEE in the germline V gene (reference sequence). The length of the CDR3 is 13 residues. Trimming removed 0 bases from V and 5 bases from J, with 6 bases in between. CDR3 coding DNA: TGTGCCAGCAGCTTGGGCTCTAACAATGAGCAGTTCTTC. Protein sequence: CASSLGSNNEQFF.

This clonotype was observed many times. The chain employs TRBV6-4 and TRBJ2-1; 7 bases are shared with TRBD2. The CDR3 runs 13 residues. V lost 3 bases to trimming and J lost 13 bases; unmatched junction nucleotides: 9. Germline assignment: CDR1 MRHNA and CDR2 SNTAGT. Here the CDR3 DNA reads TGTGCCAGCAGTGAGGCCGCGACTAGCCCTCAGTTCTTC. Translated: CASSEAATSPQFF.

This clonotype was observed many times. The V gene is TRBV5-5, the J gene TRBJ2-1; tentative D call: TRBD2 (6 bases). The germline V and J ends were trimmed by 1 base and 6 bases, with 17 bases remaining between them. This CDR3 comprises 16 residues. Germline V gene data show CDR1 as SGHKS and CDR2 as YYEKEE (reference sequence). This CDR3 is CASSLRGMGTLNEQFF. The CDR3 DNA is TGTGCCAGCAGCTTGAGGGGAATGGGGACTCTCAATGAGCAGTTCTTC.

This clonotype was found many times. CDR3 nucleotide sequence: TGCGCCAGCAGTCCCCGGACAGGCCCTGAGGACACTGAAGCTTTCTTT. This encodes CASSPRTGPEDTEAFF. V usage is TRBV5-1 and J usage is TRBJ1-1; TRBD1 aligns across 7 bases. This CDR3 is built from 16 residues. J gave up 3 bases and V 5 bases, and 13 bases lay outside the gene matches. Germline V lookup: CDR1 SGHRS, CDR2 YFSETQ.